Listed below are T cell receptor beta chains from one sample, sequenced in a study of glioma-infiltrating T cells after dendritic cell vaccination. Clones were read by immunoSEQ multiplex PCR, and TCRdb kept only the in-frame ones, dropping some. The sample includes 30,000 to 40,000 clones, around 80% seen only once; the top ten take 7.8%. The material was blood, obtained before dendritic cell vaccination. These receptors were obtained from a human donor with glioblastoma. Both conserved end residues are part of each CDR3. D genes are given only for firm matches. Not all rows give a size; the values are once, few, many and, for expanded clones, a class.

clone_size j_call d_call v_call cdr3_aa cdr3_nt
NA TRBJ1-2 NA TRBV5-6 CASNDARVYYGYTF TGTGCCAGCAACGATGCGAGGGTGTACTATGGCTACACCTTC
NA TRBJ2-4 TRBD2 TRBV7-2 CASSLGWSGGAKNIQYF TGTGCCAGCAGCTTAGGATGGAGCGGGGGGGCCAAAAACATTCAGTACTTC
NA TRBJ2-5 NA TRBV9 CASSPRPSPQETQYF TGTGCCAGCAGCCCCCGCCCGAGTCCCCAAGAGACCCAGTACTTC
NA TRBJ1-1 NA TRBV25-1 CASSVAVNTEAFF TGTGCCAGCAGTGTCGCAGTAAACACTGAAGCTTTCTTT
few TRBJ2-2 NA TRBV6-1 CASSEALRGIGTGELFF TGTGCCAGCAGTGAAGCTCTCCGGGGGATAGGGACCGGGGAGCTGTTTTTT
NA TRBJ1-5 NA TRBV5-6 CASSLLRNGNQPQHF TGTGCCAGCAGCTTGTTGAGGAATGGGAATCAGCCCCAGCATTTT
NA TRBJ1-1 NA TRBV11-2 CASSFAQGAEAFF TGTGCCAGCAGCTTCGCACAGGGAGCTGAAGCTTTCTTT
few TRBJ2-1 TRBD2 TRBV29-1 CSVGGTSSNEQFF TGCAGCGTTGGAGGGACTAGCAGTAATGAGCAGTTCTTC
NA TRBJ1-1 TRBD1 TRBV7-8 CASSLEGVGWDSRHTEAFF TGTGCCAGCAGCTTAGAGGGAGTTGGTTGGGACAGCCGTCACACTGAAGCTTTCTTT
NA TRBJ2-7 TRBD2 TRBV5-4 CASSLGRGSTYEQYF TGTGCCAGCAGCTTGGGGCGGGGGTCAACCTACGAGCAGTACTTC
few TRBJ1-2 TRBD1 TRBV5-3 CARSSDRAGYTF TGTGCCAGAAGCAGCGACAGGGCTGGCTACACCTTC
NA TRBJ2-7 TRBD1 TRBV19 CASSSGTAYEQYF TGTGCCAGTAGTTCGGGGACAGCCTACGAGCAGTACTTC
NA TRBJ2-3 TRBD2 TRBV14 CASSRTSGARNTQYF TGTGCCAGCAGCCGGACTAGCGGAGCACGCAATACGCAGTATTTT
few TRBJ2-1 TRBD2 TRBV25-1 CASSEPGTSGNSYNEQFF TGTGCCAGCAGTGAACCGGGGACTAGCGGGAACTCCTACAATGAGCAGTTCTTC
NA TRBJ2-5 NA TRBV5-4 CASSLEYGEETQYF TGTGCCAGCAGCTTGGAATACGGGGAAGAGACCCAGTACTTC
NA TRBJ2-6 NA TRBV19 CASSMDWGAGANVLTF TGTGCCAGTAGTATGGACTGGGGGGCTGGGGCCAACGTCCTGACTTTC
NA TRBJ2-1 TRBD2 TRBV5-1 CASSEASGGRNEQFF TGCGCCAGCAGCGAGGCTAGCGGGGGTCGGAATGAGCAGTTCTTC
few TRBJ1-6 TRBD1 TRBV9 CASSVGQGVGSPLHF TGTGCCAGCAGCGTAGGACAGGGCGTAGGGTCACCCCTCCACTTT
NA TRBJ1-1 NA TRBV16 CASSPSVGQDEAFF TGTGCCAGCAGCCCCTCAGTGGGGCAGGACGAAGCTTTCTTT
NA TRBJ1-1 NA TRBV27 CASRFGGSAEAFF TGTGCCAGCAGATTTGGGGGGAGCGCTGAAGCTTTCTTT
NA TRBJ2-3 TRBD2 TRBV7-8 CASSLLLAGTDTQYF TGTGCCAGCAGCTTACTTCTAGCGGGGACAGATACGCAGTATTTT
NA TRBJ2-3 NA TRBV7-3 CASSLEGHYTDTQYF TGTGCCAGCAGCCTCGAGGGCCATTACACAGATACGCAGTATTTT
NA TRBJ2-1 NA TRBV5-1 CASSLRYGGPPMHNEQFF TGCGCCAGCAGCTTGAGGTATGGGGGCCCCCCTATGCACAATGAGCAGTTCTTC
NA TRBJ2-7 NA TRBV20-1 CTTRSPYEQYF TGCACCACTCGTTCACCCTACGAGCAGTACTTC
NA TRBJ1-2 TRBD1 TRBV7-2 CASSADRGWGNGYTF TGTGCCAGCAGCGCCGACAGGGGTTGGGGGAATGGCTACACCTTC
NA TRBJ2-1 NA TRBV15 CATSRANRAYNEQFF TGTGCCACCAGCAGAGCGAACCGAGCCTACAATGAGCAGTTCTTC
NA TRBJ1-6 TRBD1 TRBV4-3 CASSQGVRGTYNSPLHF TGCGCCAGCAGCCAAGGAGTCAGGGGGACCTATAATTCACCCCTCCACTTT
NA TRBJ2-7 NA TRBV30 CACTREPFYEQYF TGTGCCTGTACCCGGGAGCCCTTTTACGAGCAGTACTTC
NA TRBJ1-5 NA TRBV28 CASSFSPGLGGLDQPQHF TGTGCCAGCAGTTTCTCTCCCGGCTTGGGGGGATTAGATCAGCCCCAGCATTTT
NA TRBJ2-1 NA TRBV5-4 CASSLGQSSYNEQFF TGTGCCAGCAGCTTGGGACAGAGCTCCTACAATGAGCAGTTCTTC
medium-sized TRBJ2-5 NA TRBV7-6 CASSAGETQYF TGTGCCAGCAGCGCGGGGGAGACCCAGTACTTC
NA TRBJ2-1 NA TRBV4-3 CASSQFYKEYNEQFF TGCGCCAGCAGCCAATTTTACAAGGAGTACAATGAGCAGTTCTTC
NA TRBJ1-2 TRBD1 TRBV30 CAWSQPGTGNYGYTF TGTGCCTGGAGTCAGCCTGGGACAGGGAACTATGGCTACACCTTC
NA TRBJ1-1 TRBD1 TRBV29-1 CSVPGQGNTEAFF TGCAGCGTCCCAGGACAGGGGAACACTGAAGCTTTCTTT
many TRBJ2-7 NA TRBV28 CASSWRGREQYF TGTGCCAGCAGTTGGAGGGGTAGGGAGCAGTACTTC
NA TRBJ2-1 TRBD2 TRBV4-1 CASSRGGLNEQFF TGCGCCAGCAGCCGGGGGGGTTTGAATGAGCAGTTCTTC
NA TRBJ2-3 NA TRBV14 CATNRGGYSTDTQYF TGTGCCACCAACCGGGGTGGCTATTCCACAGATACGCAGTATTTT
few TRBJ2-1 NA TRBV7-6 CASSFGGTPYNEQFF TGTGCCAGCAGCTTCGGGGGGACACCCTACAATGAGCAGTTCTTC
few TRBJ1-6 NA TRBV14 CASSQGRENSPLHF TGTGCCAGCAGCCAAGGGAGGGAAAATTCCCCCCTCCACTTT
NA TRBJ2-1 TRBD2 TRBV7-2 CASSPAGARYNEQFF TGTGCCAGCAGCCCAGCGGGGGCCCGGTACAATGAGCAGTTCTTC
NA TRBJ2-5 TRBD1 TRBV5-6 CASSWGTGRGTQYF TGTGCCAGCAGCTGGGGGACAGGGAGGGGGACCCAGTACTTC
NA TRBJ1-1 TRBD1 TRBV5-8 CASSWTGYSGTEAFF TGTGCCAGCAGCTGGACAGGGTATTCGGGCACTGAAGCTTTCTTT